Sequencing of this TCR beta chain was carried out in a study of molecular identifiers for immune sequencing clone quantification. General observations from the study: Clones above 20 RNA copies contained over 99% of effector molecules and under 1% of naive molecules. Roughly 940,000 naive cells reportedly did not prevent detection of spiked Jurkat TCR RNA from one cell.

The CDR3 loop spans 17 amino acids. Deletions cut 0 bases from V and 7 bases from J, with 22 bases between. Germline V lookup: CDR1 LGHNA, CDR2 YSLEER. Sorting selected naive CD8 T cells with a CD8+CD4-CCR7+CD45RA+ phenotype. TCRdb reprocessed the PCR reads via MiXCR and lists one record per CDR3 protein. Of 35,000 or so distinct CDR3 sequences listed, roughly 19% were seen once; the top ten hold approximately 1%. This clonotype has a count of ten or more. Its specificity is not known. This sequence originates from a human donor in good health. Some libraries in this study had Jurkat cell RNA spiked in. What was sequenced was naive CD8+ T cells from blood, with Jurkat cell RNA spiked in. Subset noted: FACS-sorted CD8+CD4-CCR7+CD45RA+ naive T cells. This sequence joins TRBV4-3 and TRBJ2-7, with a possible D match to TRBD2 (6 bases). Here the CDR3 reads CASSQDRSLARTGEQYF. The CDR3 DNA reads TGCGCCAGCAGCCAAGATAGGTCCCTAGCGAGAACTGGTGAGCAGTACTTC.